This is a list of T cell receptor beta chains from one sample in a study of T cells in Graves' hyperthyroidism and ophthalmopathy. TCRdb re-called the multiplex PCR reads with MiXCR, one entry per CDR3 protein. Of about 400,000 distinct CDR3 sequences in the sample, approximately 14% are singletons; the top ten hold around 13%. Sequenced sample: blood. The source of these receptors is a man aged 18 to 35 with Graves' ophthalmopathy. CDR3s leave out the opening cysteine and the closing phenylalanine or tryptophan.

V gene	J gene	CDR3 protein
TRBV9	TRBJ1-1	ASSATDRAGAEAF
TRBV29-1	TRBJ2-2	SVQTGGASTGELF
TRBV5-4	TRBJ1-2	ASSLALTNYGYT
TRBV5-1	TRBJ2-7	ASSWGTGYGLAYEQY
TRBV29-1	TRBJ2-7	SVPDEQY
TRBV27	TRBJ1-6	ASSLGTGSSYNSPLH
TRBV20-1	TRBJ1-1	SAKGSMNTEAF
TRBV19	TRBJ2-3	ASSSTAGPLDTQY
TRBV30	TRBJ2-1	AWSGGGAIEQF
TRBV12-3/TRBV12-4	TRBJ2-6	ASTRQGSSGANVLT
TRBV11-2	TRBJ2-4	ASSPQALAKNIQY
TRBV9	TRBJ2-1	ASSPGALSSQGQF
TRBV20-1	TRBJ2-1	SARGTGFGIYNEQF
TRBV7-9	TRBJ2-2	ASRLGRNTGELF
TRBV4-1	TRBJ1-6	ASSQVRASPLH
TRBV7-9	.	ASSLTFLAGGYEQF
TRBV6-1	TRBJ2-7	ATLTSGNPNEQY
TRBV29-1	TRBJ1-2	SVEVAVGGYT
TRBV30	TRBJ1-5	AWSRGRGGNQPQH
TRBV4-2	TRBJ1-2	ASSQDLQDLYGYT
TRBV19	TRBJ2-2	ASRTGGILNTGELF
TRBV7-8	TRBJ1-2	ASSHRGSSYGYT
TRBV24-1	TRBJ2-3	ATRDRGTDTQY
TRBV29-1	TRBJ2-7	SVEGGAESSYEQY
TRBV3-1	TRBJ2-7	ASSQGYSYEQY
TRBV6-1	TRBJ1-3	ASSEWNSGNTIY
TRBV4-1	TRBJ2-1	ASSQGTGSNNEQF
TRBV4-1	TRBJ1-6	ASSQQGVSPLH
TRBV30	TRBJ2-1	AWGGGTGAEQF
TRBV5-1	TRBJ2-1	ASSGGTGSGLAAEQF
TRBV2	TRBJ2-2	ASSHRDRGPLGELF
TRBV7-9	TRBJ2-5	ASSSNDKTQY
TRBV5-1	TRBJ2-5	ASSLGGGLQETQY
TRBV11-2	TRBJ2-3	ASSLFPSGSGDTQY
TRBV7-2	TRBJ2-7	ASSLDKGAVYEQY
TRBV5-1	TRBJ2-5	ASSPGDRDQETQY
TRBV3-1	TRBJ2-5	ASSQGQGGGETQY
TRBV11-2	TRBJ2-5	ASSSGGEGETQY
TRBV27	TRBJ2-7	ASSQKGHPVGEQY
TRBV6-1	TRBJ1-1	ASRIGQPNTEAF
TRBV6-2/TRBV6-3	TRBJ2-5	AGGMDVAQETQY
TRBV29-1	TRBJ2-1	SPQTGPNGQF
TRBV3-1	TRBJ2-1	ASSQGLAGGPGNEQF
TRBV6-1	TRBJ2-1	ASSFGAHNEQF
TRBV6-9	TRBJ2-3	ASSCSDPEVDGDTQY
TRBV27	TRBJ2-7	ASSSRQNYEQY
TRBV7-2	TRBJ1-3	ASSPGQGYSGNTIY
TRBV18	TRBJ1-1	ASSPSVFKGGRSNTEAF
TRBV7-9	TRBJ2-2	ASSPMGIGELF
TRBV12-3/TRBV12-4	TRBJ2-2	ASSWTLSNTGELF
TRBV12-3/TRBV12-4	TRBJ1-1	ASSPRDRGTEAF
TRBV30	TRBJ2-2	AWRNTGELF
TRBV7-2	TRBJ2-7	ASSLDGTSGYEQY
TRBV6-1	TRBJ1-1	ASSTEVRTEAF
TRBV27	TRBJ2-7	ASSSPLRDKYEQY
TRBV4-1	TRBJ2-3	ASSQVKGGTDTQY
TRBV20-1	TRBJ2-1	SARSGQGLYNEQF
TRBV20-1	TRBJ2-3	SVIAGGMGTDTQY
TRBV24-1	TRBJ2-3	ATSESGGAGTQY